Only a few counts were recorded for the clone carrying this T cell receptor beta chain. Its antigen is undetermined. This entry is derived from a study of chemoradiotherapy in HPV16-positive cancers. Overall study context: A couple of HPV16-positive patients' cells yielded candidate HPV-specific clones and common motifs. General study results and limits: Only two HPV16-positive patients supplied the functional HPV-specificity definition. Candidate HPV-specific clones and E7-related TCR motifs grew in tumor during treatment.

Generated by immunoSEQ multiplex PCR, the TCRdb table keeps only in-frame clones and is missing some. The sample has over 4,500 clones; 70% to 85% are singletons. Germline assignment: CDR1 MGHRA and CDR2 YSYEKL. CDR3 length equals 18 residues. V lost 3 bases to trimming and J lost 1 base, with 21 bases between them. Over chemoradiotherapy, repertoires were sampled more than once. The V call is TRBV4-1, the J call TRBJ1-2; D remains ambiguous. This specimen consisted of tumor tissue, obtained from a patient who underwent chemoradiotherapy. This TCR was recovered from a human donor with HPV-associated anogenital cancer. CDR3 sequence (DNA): TGCGCCAGCAGCCACGACCCCGGGGAGGGCGCCAGTAACTATGGCTACACCTTC. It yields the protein CASSHDPGEGASNYGYTF.